This TCR beta chain comes out of a study of shared clonotypes between healthy human individuals. CDR1 is SGHNT and CDR2 is YYREEE in the germline V gene (reference sequence). Trimming left V 0 bases short and J 2 bases short, with 12 bases between. This CDR3 has 15 residues. The study's findings and limits: The study generally estimated greater richness for naive than memory subsets. Unshared clonotypes carried lower generation probabilities than those common to all four donors.

Concerning this clone: Its target is unknown.

Generated by immunoSEQ multiplex PCR, the TCRdb table keeps only in-frame clones and is missing some. In the table there are fewer than 200,000 clones, approximately 61% of which are singletons. The origin of this receptor is a man aged 25-40 years in good health. This sequence joins TRBV5-4 and TRBJ2-7; D perhaps matches TRBD2 (6 bases). The sequenced material came from memory CD4+ T cells sorted from blood. Documented subset: CD45RA-negative fraction. The CDR3 nucleotides are TGTGCCAGCAGCTTGGGGCGGCGGGGCCCCTACGAGCAGTACTTC. Amino acid sequence: CASSLGRRGPYEQYF.